Each of the 21 T cell receptor beta chains below was sequenced from the same sample in a study of cytomegalovirus exposure and HLA in healthy donors. PCR amplification relied on 60 Vbeta primers (plus 13 Jbeta primers). The data were produced by immunoSEQ multiplex PCR, yet TCRdb's version contains in-frame clones alone and is incomplete. The sample yields about 70,000 clones, 70% to 75% seen once. Input material: PBMCs. Receptors were obtained from a human donor in good health.

This chain uses TRBV6-1 with TRBJ1-2, with D perhaps matching TRBD1 (6 bases). The CDR3 length is 15 residues. The germline V and J ends were trimmed by 6 bases and 7 bases, with 21 bases remaining between them. Germline values: CDR1 MNHNS, CDR2 SASEGT. CDR3 nucleotide sequence: TGTGCCAGCAGGGAGGGGGGGACTGGGGGACGTGGCTACACCTTC. Translating it yields CASREGGTGGRGYTF.

A few counts support this clone. The V call is TRBV28, the J call TRBJ2-7, with TRBD2 as a possible D gene (6 bases). The CDR3 loop spans 13 amino acids. CDR1 MDHEN and CDR2 SYDVKM come from the germline V gene. Trimming took off 3 bases at V and 9 bases at J, with 15 bases between the two ends. The CDR3 is CASSFSGRYRQYF. In DNA, the CDR3 is TGTGCCAGCAGTTTCAGCGGGCGCTACCGGCAGTACTTC.

The chain uses TRBV7-3 and TRBJ1-3; D is possibly TRBD1 (5 bases). There are 14 residues in the CDR3. The V gene's germline CDR1 is SGHTA and CDR2 FQGTGA. The V and J ends lost 4 bases and 3 bases respectively, with 10 bases between them. In nucleotides, the CDR3 is TGTGCCAGCAGCTCCGGGACTGATGGAAACACCATATATTTT. Translating gives CASSSGTDGNTIYF.

The chain is built from TRBV7-8 and TRBJ1-3; no definite D call. The CDR3 is 15 residues long. Germline V lookup: CDR1 SGHVS, CDR2 FQNEAQ. Trimming left V 3 bases short and J 0 bases short, with 9 bases between. The CDR3 loop is CASSFPLSSGNTIYF. The CDR3 nucleotides read TGTGCCAGCAGCTTCCCCTTGAGCTCTGGAAACACCATATATTTT. Variable domain in full (rest from reference TRBV7-8 and TRBJ1-3): GAGVSQSPRYKVAKRGQDVALRCDPISGHVSLFWYQQALGQGPEFLTYFQNEAQLDKSGLPSDRFFAERPEGSVSTLKIQRTQQEDSAVYLCASSFPLSSGNTIYFGEGSWLTVV.

There are a few counts of this clone. The chain is built from TRBV5-5 and TRBJ1-1, with D possibly TRBD1 on 5 matching bases. The CDR3 is 15 residues long. Germline V gene data show CDR1 as SGHKS and CDR2 as YYEKEE (reference sequence). The V end was cut by 0 bases, the J end by 5 bases, with 14 bases between. CDR3 DNA: TGTGCCAGCAGCTTGGCCGAGGCAGGGTGGACTGAAGCTTTCTTT. Protein product: CASSLAEAGWTEAFF. The entire variable domain, with the rest obtained from reference TRBV5-5 and TRBJ1-1, is as follows: DAGVTQSPTHLIKTRGQQVTLRCSPISGHKSVSWYQQVLGQGPQFIFQYYEKEERGRGNFPDRFSARQFPNYSSELNVNALLLGDSALYLCASSLAEAGWTEAFFGQGTRLTVV.

The chain couples TRBV5-1 to TRBJ2-3; TRBD2 agrees at 10 bases. From germline, CDR1 is SGHRS and CDR2 YFSETQ. V was pared by 2 bases and J by 0 bases, with 9 bases of the junction left unmatched. There are 18 residues in the CDR3. The DNA of the CDR3 is TGCGCCAGCAGCTTTCGGCTAGCGGGGGTTACTAGCACAGATACGCAGTATTTT. It yields the protein CASSFRLAGVTSTDTQYF.

This clone was recorded only once. The genes are TRBV28 and TRBJ1-2; TRBD1 is a possible D gene (6 bases). This CDR3 is built from 14 residues. Per germline, CDR1 MDHEN and CDR2 SYDVKM. The V gene lost 2 bases and the J gene lost 4 bases, with 11 bases spanning the gap. CDR3 nucleotides: TGTGCCAGCAGTTTAGACAGGCGAATCTATGGCTACACCTTC. Translating it yields CASSLDRRIYGYTF.

This clone was picked up a small number of times. The chain couples TRBV7-6 to TRBJ2-7, with 9 bases lining up with TRBD1. Looked up from germline, CDR1 is SGHVS and CDR2 is FNYEAQ. This CDR3 spans 14 amino acids. Trimming removed 1 base from V and 4 bases from J; junction bases left unmatched: 2. The CDR3 DNA reads TGTGCCAGCAGCTTAGGGACAGGGGCATACGAGCAGTACTTC. Amino acid sequence: CASSLGTGAYEQYF.

This chain joins TRBV6-1 and TRBJ2-5, with 10 nucleotides matching TRBD2. Trimming cost V 1 base and J 2 bases; bases outside gene matches: 4. Germline V gives CDR1 MNHNS, CDR2 SASEGT. This CDR3 contains 16 residues. The DNA of the CDR3 is TGTGCCAGCAGTGAAGGACTAGCGGGCCGACAAGAGACCCAGTACTTC. As protein: CASSEGLAGRQETQYF.

The CDR3 DNA sequence: TGTGCCAGCCGACTAGCGGGGACCAATGAGCAGTTCTTC. As protein: CASRLAGTNEQFF. V is TRBV27 and J is TRBJ2-1; TRBD2 aligns across 11 bases. This CDR3 contains 13 residues. Germline assignment: CDR1 MNHEY and CDR2 SMNVEV (reference sequence). J lost 6 bases, V lost 8 bases, and 3 bases had no gene match.

The CDR3 sequence is CASSLTGGGIEEQYF. The CDR3 DNA reads as TGTGCCAGCAGCTTGACAGGGGGCGGCATTGAGGAGCAGTACTTC. This sequence joins TRBV9 and TRBJ2-7; TRBD1 matches at 10 bases. This CDR3 has 15 residues. Trimming at V came to 4 bases and at J to 7 bases, leaving 11 bases not matched to a gene. Germline V CDR1 and CDR2: SGDLS, YYNGEE.

This clone was seen a handful of times. The chain carries TRBV2 and TRBJ1-4; 11 bases align to TRBD1. CDR1 SNHLY and CDR2 FYNNEI come from the germline V gene. The CDR3 has 14 amino acids. Trimming removed 7 bases from V and 6 bases from J; junction bases left unmatched: 4. The CDR3 nucleotides are TGTGCCAGCACTGGGACAGGGGGTTATGAAAAACTGTTTTTT. Its protein product is CASTGTGGYEKLFF.

The genes are TRBV2 and TRBJ2-3, with 12 bases that match TRBD2. J was trimmed by 1 base and V by 2 bases; bases with no gene match: 4. The germline V gene has CDR1 SNHLY and CDR2 FYNNEI. CDR3 size: 17 residues. CDR3 in amino acids: CASSEWASGRGTDTQYF. DNA of the CDR3: TGTGCCAGCAGTGAATGGGCTAGCGGGAGGGGCACAGATACGCAGTATTTT. Full variable domain (missing parts from reference TRBV2 and TRBJ2-3): EPEVTQTPSHQVTQMGQEVILRCVPISNHLYFYWYRQILGQKVEFLVSFYNNEISEKSEIFDDQFSVERPDGSNFTLKIRSTKLEDSAMYFCASSEWASGRGTDTQYFGPGTRLTVL.

The table lists this clone with a few counts. This chain joins TRBV7-6 and TRBJ2-2, with 9 bases fitting TRBD1. Germline V gives CDR1 SGHVS, CDR2 FNYEAQ. Trimming took 6 bases from V and 7 from J; bases not matched to a gene: 9. This CDR3 is built from 15 residues. CDR3 protein: CASSFRDRDVGELFF. CDR3 coding DNA: TGTGCCAGCAGTTTCCGGGACAGGGATGTCGGGGAGCTGTTTTTT.

This chain links TRBV30 with TRBJ1-1, with D possibly matching TRBD1 (5 bases). CDR1 is GTSNPN and CDR2 is SVGIG in the germline V gene (reference sequence). The CDR3 is made up of 13 amino acids. V dropped 8 bases and J dropped 0 bases, with 13 bases sitting between them. The CDR3 is CAGAELMNTEAFF. The CDR3, as DNA: TGTGCCGGGGCGGAGCTCATGAACACTGAAGCTTTCTTT.

The V gene is TRBV5-6, the J gene TRBJ1-2; perhaps TRBD1 as D (5 bases). The CDR3 runs to 12 residues. Per germline, CDR1 SGHDT and CDR2 YYEEEE. With 4 bases removed from V and 7 bases from J, the gap between germline ends came to 11 bases. CDR3 region: CASSRDSGGYTF. The CDR3 DNA reads TGTGCCAGCAGCCGCGACAGTGGTGGCTACACCTTC. The variable domain in full, with the rest retrieved from reference TRBV5-6 and TRBJ1-2, is DAGVTQSPTHLIKTRGQQVTLRCSPKSGHDTVSWYQQALGQGPQFIFQYYEEEERQRGNFPDRFSGHQFPNYSSELNVNALLLGDSALYLCASSRDSGGYTFGSGTRLTVV.

This clone appeared a few times. Here the CDR3 reads CASSIGYRNQPQHF. DNA of the CDR3: TGTGCCAGTAGTATAGGATACAGGAATCAGCCCCAGCATTTT. The V call is TRBV19, the J call TRBJ1-5, with D possibly being TRBD1 (5 bases). CDR3 length: 14 amino acids. With 1 base removed from V and 4 bases from J, the gap between germline ends came to 8 bases. Germline-derived CDR1 and CDR2 are LNHDA and SQIVND (reference sequence).

This rearrangement joins TRBV19 to TRBJ1-1; TRBD1 agrees at 9 bases. The V and J ends lost 6 bases and 4 bases, in that order; junction bases with no gene match: 3. The CDR3 is 13 amino acids. Per the germline V gene, CDR1 is LNHDA and CDR2 is SQIVND (reference sequence). The CDR3 sequence is CASRRTGATEAFF. The DNA for the CDR3 is TGTGCCAGTAGGAGGACAGGGGCCACTGAAGCTTTCTTT.

This clone occurred once. This chain's CDR3 is CASRQGGSNQPQHF. CDR3 DNA: TGTGCCAGCAGACAGGGCGGTAGCAATCAGCCCCAGCATTTT. The rearrangement links TRBV6-1 to TRBJ1-5; D is perhaps TRBD1 (6 bases). With 6 bases removed from V and 0 bases from J, the gap between germline ends came to 9 bases. The CDR3 runs to 14 residues. From germline, CDR1 is MNHNS and CDR2 SASEGT.

The V call is TRBV23-1, the J call TRBJ2-2, with 8 positions matching TRBD1. TRBV23-1 falls under the ORF class, with uncertain function. V shed 11 bases, J shed 3 bases, and the junction held 23 bases outside the gene matches. The CDR3 contains 19 residues. CDR3 loop: CALGVGTGRGETDTGELFF. In DNA, the CDR3 is TGCGCCCTTGGGGTCGGGACAGGACGAGGGGAGACGGACACCGGGGAGCTGTTTTTT.

This chain links TRBV6-5 with TRBJ2-5; 7 nucleotides agree with TRBD1. Judging by the DNA end, TRBJ2-7 fits better; the J call may be wrong. The CDR3 is made up of 15 amino acids. Germline-derived CDR1 and CDR2 are MNHEY and SVGAGI. In nucleotides, the CDR3 is TGTGCCAGCAGCCTTATCCGGGACAGAAATTACGAGCAGTACTTC. The encoded protein is CASSLIRDRNYEQYF.